The 9 T cell receptor beta chains below all came from one sample that was sequenced in a study of T cell responses to AZD1222 COVID-19 vaccine. TCRdb keeps only in-frame clones here, not all; method: immunoSEQ multiplex PCR. The data show 60,000 to 90,000 clones, about nine tenths seen once. Sequenced material: peripheral blood, taken 28 days after the second AZD1222 dose. These receptors originate from an adult who received the AZD1222 COVID-19 vaccine.

This clone was seen a single time. The genes are TRBV30 and TRBJ2-2, with a tentative D call TRBD1 (6 bases). Germline V gene data show CDR1 as GTSNPN and CDR2 as SVGIG (reference sequence). V dropped 2 bases and J dropped 0 bases, with 13 bases sitting between them. This CDR3 has 16 amino acids. The CDR3: CAWSFSTGSNTGELFF. The CDR3 DNA follows: TGTGCCTGGAGTTTTTCGACAGGATCGAACACCGGGGAGCTGTTTTTT.

J is TRBJ2-7 and V is TRBV4-1; D not certain. The germline gives CDR1 MGHRA, CDR2 YSYEKL. The CDR3 has 15 amino acids. Trimming pared 0 bases from V and 2 bases from J, leaving 11 bases between. For the CDR3, the DNA is TGCGCCAGCAGCCAAGATCAAGCCACCGCCTACGAGCAGTACTTC. Translated: CASSQDQATAYEQYF.

The rearrangement uses TRBV7-9 and TRBJ2-5; D gene ambiguous. This CDR3 comprises 14 residues. V lost 6 bases and J 5 bases, leaving 16 bases between the germline ends. Germline V gene lookup returns CDR1 SEHNR and CDR2 FQNEAQ (reference sequence). CDR3 DNA sequence: TGTGCCAGCAGGCCCCCGGTTGAGTTGGAGACCCAGTACTTC. It specifies CASRPPVELETQYF.

V usage is TRBV3-1 (or the pseudogene TRBV3-2) and J usage is TRBJ2-7; D is tentatively TRBD1 or TRBD2 (5 bases each). V was pared by 2 bases and J by 6 bases, with 11 bases between. The CDR3 length is 13 residues. From germline, CDR1 is LGHDT and CDR2 YNNKEL (reference sequence). As DNA, the CDR3 is TGTGCCAGCAGCCAAAGTCGGGACGGCGAGCAGTACTTC. Its protein is CASSQSRDGEQYF.

The chain links TRBV11-2 to TRBJ1-1; a weak D match, TRBD1 (5 bases). Trimming removed 1 base at V and 1 base at J, with 10 bases between. Germline assignment: CDR1 SGHAT and CDR2 FQNNGV. This CDR3 spans 15 amino acids. CDR3 sequence (DNA): TGTGCCAGCAGCTTAGGGCCGGGGGGGAACACTGAAGCTTTCTTT. Its translation: CASSLGPGGNTEAFF.

The rearrangement links TRBV12-5 to TRBJ1-2, with D hard to call. Germline CDR1 LGHNT, CDR2 FRNRAP. The CDR3 consists of 12 residues. The V gene lost 0 bases and the J gene lost 4 bases, with 3 bases spanning the gap. CDR3 protein: CASGLVAYGYTF. In DNA, the CDR3 is TGTGCTAGTGGTTTGGTAGCCTATGGCTACACCTTC.

V gene TRBV2 combines with J gene TRBJ2-2; perhaps TRBD1 as D (5 bases). CDR1 and CDR2 from the germline V gene are SNHLY and FYNNEI. The CDR3 is made up of 16 amino acids. V shed 8 bases and J shed 4 bases, with 20 bases lying between them. In nucleotides, the CDR3 is TGTGCCAGCGCGTTGGACACTCCCTTTGGCACCGGGGAGCTGTTTTTT. Its translation is CASALDTPFGTGELFF.

The count of this clone is one. This rearrangement joins TRBV4-2 to TRBJ2-3; a weak D match, TRBD2 (5 bases). Trimming removed 2 bases at V and 2 bases at J, with 11 bases between. CDR3 length: 15 amino acids. From germline, CDR1 is LGHNA and CDR2 YNFKEQ. Here the CDR3 DNA reads TGTGCCAGCAGCCAAAAAGAGGGTGCCACAGATACGCAGTATTTT. Protein: CASSQKEGATDTQYF.

This rearrangement joins TRBV2 to TRBJ2-2, with 8 bases fitting TRBD2. Trimming took 6 bases from V and 8 from J; bases not matched to a gene: 5. Germline lookup yields CDR1 SNHLY and CDR2 FYNNEI. The length of the CDR3 is 13 residues. As DNA, the CDR3 is TGTGCCAGCAGGAGGACTAGCTCGGGGGAGCTGTTTTTT. Amino acids: CASRRTSSGELFF.